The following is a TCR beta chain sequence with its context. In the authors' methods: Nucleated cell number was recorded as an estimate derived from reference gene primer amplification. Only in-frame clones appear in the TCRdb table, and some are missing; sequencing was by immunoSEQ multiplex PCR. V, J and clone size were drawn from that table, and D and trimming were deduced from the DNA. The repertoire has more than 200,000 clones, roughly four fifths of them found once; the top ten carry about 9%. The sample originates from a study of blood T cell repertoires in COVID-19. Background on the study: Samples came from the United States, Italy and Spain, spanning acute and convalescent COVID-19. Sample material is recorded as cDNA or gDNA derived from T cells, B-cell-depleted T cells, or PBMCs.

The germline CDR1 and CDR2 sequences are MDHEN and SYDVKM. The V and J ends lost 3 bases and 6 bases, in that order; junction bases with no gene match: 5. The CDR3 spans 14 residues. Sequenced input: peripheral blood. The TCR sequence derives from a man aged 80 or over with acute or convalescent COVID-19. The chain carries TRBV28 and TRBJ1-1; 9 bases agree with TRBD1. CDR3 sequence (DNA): TGTGCCAGCAGTTTCCCGAACAGGGGGCCTGAAGCTTTCTTT. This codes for CASSFPNRGPEAFF.